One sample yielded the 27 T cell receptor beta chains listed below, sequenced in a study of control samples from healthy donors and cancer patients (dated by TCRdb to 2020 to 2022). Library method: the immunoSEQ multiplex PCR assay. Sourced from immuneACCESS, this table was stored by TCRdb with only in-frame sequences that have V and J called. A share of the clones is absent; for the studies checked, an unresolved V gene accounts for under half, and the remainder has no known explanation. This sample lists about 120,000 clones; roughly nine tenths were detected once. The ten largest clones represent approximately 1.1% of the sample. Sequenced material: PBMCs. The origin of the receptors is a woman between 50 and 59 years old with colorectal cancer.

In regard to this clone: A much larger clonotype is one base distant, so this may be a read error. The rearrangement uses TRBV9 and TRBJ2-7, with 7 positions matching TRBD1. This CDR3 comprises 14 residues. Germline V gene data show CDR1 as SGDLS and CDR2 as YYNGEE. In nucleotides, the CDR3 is TGTACCAGCAGCGTATCCCGGGACAGATACGAGCAGTACTTC. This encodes CTSSVSRDRYEQYF.

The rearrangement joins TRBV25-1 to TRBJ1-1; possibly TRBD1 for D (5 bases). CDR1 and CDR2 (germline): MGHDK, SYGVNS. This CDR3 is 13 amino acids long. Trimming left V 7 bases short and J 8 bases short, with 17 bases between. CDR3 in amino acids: CASTPWDPGEAFF. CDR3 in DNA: TGTGCCAGCACCCCCTGGGACCCAGGAGAAGCTTTCTTT.

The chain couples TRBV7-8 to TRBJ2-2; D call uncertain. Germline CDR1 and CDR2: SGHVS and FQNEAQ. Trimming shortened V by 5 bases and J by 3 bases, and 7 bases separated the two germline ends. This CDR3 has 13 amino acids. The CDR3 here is CASSPGYTGELFF. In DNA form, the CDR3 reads TGTGCCAGCAGCCCCGGATACACCGGGGAGCTGTTTTTT.

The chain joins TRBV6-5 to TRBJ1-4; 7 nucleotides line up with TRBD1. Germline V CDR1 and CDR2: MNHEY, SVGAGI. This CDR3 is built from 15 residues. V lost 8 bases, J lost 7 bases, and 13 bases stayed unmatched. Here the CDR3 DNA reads TGTGCCAGCGACTCCGGGACAGTGGGAACTGAAAAACTGTTTTTT. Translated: CASDSGTVGTEKLFF.

Here the CDR3 reads CAWGGRSETRGYTF. The CDR3, as DNA: TGTGCCTGGGGTGGCCGGTCCGAAACCCGTGGCTACACCTTC. The V call is TRBV30, the J call TRBJ1-2; D not certain. This CDR3 has 14 residues. The V gene's germline CDR1 is GTSNPN and CDR2 SVGIG (reference sequence). Trimming removed 5 bases from V and 7 bases from J, with 20 bases in between.

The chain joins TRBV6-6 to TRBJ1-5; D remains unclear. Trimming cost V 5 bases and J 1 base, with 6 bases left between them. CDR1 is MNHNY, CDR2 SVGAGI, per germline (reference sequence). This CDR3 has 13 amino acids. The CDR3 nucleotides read TGTGCCAGCAGTGTCGTGAGCAATCAGCCCCAGCATTTT. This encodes CASSVVSNQPQHF.

The CDR3, as DNA: TGTGCCAGCAGCTTAGCAGGATCCCCCAGGGCTTTCTTT. Residues: CASSLAGSPRAFF. The chain has TRBV7-2 and TRBJ1-1; no firm D call. V lost 0 bases, J lost 11 bases, and 13 bases lay in between. CDR3 length: 13 residues. From germline, CDR1 is SGHTA and CDR2 FQGNSA.

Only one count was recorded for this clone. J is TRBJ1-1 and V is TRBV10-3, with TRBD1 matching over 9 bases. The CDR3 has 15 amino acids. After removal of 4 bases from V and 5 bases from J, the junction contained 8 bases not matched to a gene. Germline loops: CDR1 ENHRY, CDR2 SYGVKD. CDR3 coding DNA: TGTGCCATCAGTGCCCAGGGGACAGGGAGGACTGAAGCTTTCTTT. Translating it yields CAISAQGTGRTEAFF.

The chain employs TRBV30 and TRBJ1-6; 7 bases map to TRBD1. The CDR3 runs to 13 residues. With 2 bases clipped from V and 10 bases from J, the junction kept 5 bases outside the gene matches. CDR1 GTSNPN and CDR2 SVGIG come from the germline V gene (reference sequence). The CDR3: CAWSRDRDSPLHF. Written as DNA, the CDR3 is TGTGCCTGGAGTAGAGACAGGGACTCACCCCTCCACTTT.

The CDR3 coding sequence is TGTGCCAGCAGCTTAAGGACTAGCGGGGATGAGCAGTTCTTC. This gives the protein CASSLRTSGDEQFF. The chain couples TRBV11-2 to TRBJ2-1; 12 nucleotides match TRBD2. The V gene's germline CDR1 is SGHAT and CDR2 FQNNGV. V was pared by 2 bases and J by 8 bases, with 1 base of the junction left unmatched. CDR3 size: 14 residues. The variable domain in full, completed from reference TRBV11-2 and TRBJ2-1, reads EAGVAQSPRYKIIEKRQSVAFWCNPISGHATLYWYQQILGQGPKLLIQFQNNGVVDDSQLPKDRFSAERLKGVDSTLKIQPAKLEDSAVYLCASSLRTSGDEQFFGPGTRLTVL.

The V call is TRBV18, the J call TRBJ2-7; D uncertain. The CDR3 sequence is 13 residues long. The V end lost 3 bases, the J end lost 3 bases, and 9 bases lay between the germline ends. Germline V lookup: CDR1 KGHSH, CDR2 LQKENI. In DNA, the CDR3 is TGTGCCAGCTCACCGGCCCTGAACTACGAGCAGTACTTC. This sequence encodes CASSPALNYEQYF.

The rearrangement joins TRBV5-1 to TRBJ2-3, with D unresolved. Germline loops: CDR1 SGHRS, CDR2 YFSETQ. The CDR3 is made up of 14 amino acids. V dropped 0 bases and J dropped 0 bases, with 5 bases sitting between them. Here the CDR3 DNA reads TGCGCCAGCAGCTTGGGGCAGAGCACAGATACGCAGTATTTT. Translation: CASSLGQSTDTQYF. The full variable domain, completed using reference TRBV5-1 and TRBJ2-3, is KAGVTQTPRYLIKTRGQQVTLSCSPISGHRSVSWYQQTPGQGLQFLFEYFSETQRNKGNFPGRFSGRQFSNSRSEMNVSTLELGDSALYLCASSLGQSTDTQYFGPGTRLTVL.

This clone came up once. The CDR3 loop is CASSPAGGNMRYEQYF. CDR3 sequence (DNA): TGTGCCAGCAGCCCCGCAGGGGGAAACATGCGCTACGAGCAGTACTTC. The rearrangement links TRBV2 to TRBJ2-7, with TRBD1 identical over 7 bases. The CDR3 is 16 amino acids. Germline V lookup: CDR1 SNHLY, CDR2 FYNNEI. V lost 6 bases, J lost 3 bases, and 14 bases stayed unmatched.

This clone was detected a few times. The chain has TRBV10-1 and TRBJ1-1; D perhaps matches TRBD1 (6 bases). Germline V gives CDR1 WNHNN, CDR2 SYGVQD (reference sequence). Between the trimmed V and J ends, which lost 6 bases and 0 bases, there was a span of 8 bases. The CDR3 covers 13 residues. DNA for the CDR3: TGCGCCAGCAGACAGGGCCTGAACACTGAAGCTTTCTTT. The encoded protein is CASRQGLNTEAFF.

The CDR3: CATSDPRTEPYEQYF. CDR3 DNA: TGTGCCACCAGTGACCCCAGGACAGAGCCCTACGAGCAGTACTTC. The J gene is TRBJ2-7, the V gene TRBV24-1; D perhaps matches TRBD1 (6 bases). The CDR3 extends over 15 amino acids. V lost 4 bases and J 2 bases, leaving 14 bases between the germline ends. Per the germline V gene, CDR1 is KGHDR and CDR2 is SFDVKD.

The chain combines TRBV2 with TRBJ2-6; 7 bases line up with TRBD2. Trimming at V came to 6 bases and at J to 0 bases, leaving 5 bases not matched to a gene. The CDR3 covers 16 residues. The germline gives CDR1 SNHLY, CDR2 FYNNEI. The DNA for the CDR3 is TGTGCCAGCAGGAGACTAGCCGGCTCTGGGGCCAACGTCCTGACTTTC. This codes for CASRRLAGSGANVLTF.

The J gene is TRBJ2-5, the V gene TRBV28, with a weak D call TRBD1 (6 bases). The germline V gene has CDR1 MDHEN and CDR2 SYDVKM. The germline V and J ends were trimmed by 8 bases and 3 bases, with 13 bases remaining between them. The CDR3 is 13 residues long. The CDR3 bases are TGTGCCAGCGAGGACAGATTAAAAGAGACCCAGTACTTC. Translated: CASEDRLKETQYF.

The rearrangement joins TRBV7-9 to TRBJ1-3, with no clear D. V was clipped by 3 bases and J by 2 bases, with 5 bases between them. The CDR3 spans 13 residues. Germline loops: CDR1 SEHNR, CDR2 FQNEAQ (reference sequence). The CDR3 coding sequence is TGTGCCAGCAGCTTTGACACTGGAAACACCATATATTTT. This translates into CASSFDTGNTIYF.

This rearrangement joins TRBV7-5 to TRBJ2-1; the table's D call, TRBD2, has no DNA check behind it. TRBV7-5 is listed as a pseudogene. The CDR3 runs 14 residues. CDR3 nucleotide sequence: TGTGTCAGCCCAGTTGGGGGGGGCCGCAATGAGCAGTTCTTC. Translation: CVSPVGGGRNEQFF.

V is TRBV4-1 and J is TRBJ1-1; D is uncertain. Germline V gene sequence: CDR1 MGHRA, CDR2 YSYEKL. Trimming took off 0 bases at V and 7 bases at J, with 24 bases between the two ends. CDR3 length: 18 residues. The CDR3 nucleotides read TGCGCCAGCAGCCAAGATCAAAGGTTCAATCACAAGAGGAATGAAGCTTTCTTT. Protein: CASSQDQRFNHKRNEAFF.

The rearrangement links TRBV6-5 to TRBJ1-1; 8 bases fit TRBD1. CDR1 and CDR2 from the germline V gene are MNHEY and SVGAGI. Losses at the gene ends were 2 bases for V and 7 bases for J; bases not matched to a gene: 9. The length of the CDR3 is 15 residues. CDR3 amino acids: CASSYRPGTGDEAFF. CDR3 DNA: TGTGCCAGCAGTTACAGGCCCGGGACAGGTGATGAAGCTTTCTTT.

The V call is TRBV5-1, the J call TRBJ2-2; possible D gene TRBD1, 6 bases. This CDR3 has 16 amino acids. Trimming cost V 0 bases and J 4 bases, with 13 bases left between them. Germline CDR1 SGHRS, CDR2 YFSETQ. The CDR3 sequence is CASSLGYGRGTGELFF. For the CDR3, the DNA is TGCGCCAGCAGCTTGGGTTATGGCAGGGGCACCGGGGAGCTGTTTTTT.

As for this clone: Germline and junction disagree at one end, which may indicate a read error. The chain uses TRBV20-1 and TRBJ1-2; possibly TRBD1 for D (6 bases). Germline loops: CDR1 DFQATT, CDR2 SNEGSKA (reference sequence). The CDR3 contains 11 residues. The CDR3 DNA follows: TGCAGTGCTAGGGGGTCCCGGGACACGCACTTC. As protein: CSARGSRDTHF.

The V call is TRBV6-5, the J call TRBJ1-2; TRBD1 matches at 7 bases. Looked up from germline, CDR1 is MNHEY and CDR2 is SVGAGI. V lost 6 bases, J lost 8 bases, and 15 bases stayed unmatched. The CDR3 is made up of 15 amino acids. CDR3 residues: CASSGMTGSIKGYTF. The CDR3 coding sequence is TGTGCCAGCAGCGGAATGACAGGGTCTATAAAGGGCTACACCTTC.

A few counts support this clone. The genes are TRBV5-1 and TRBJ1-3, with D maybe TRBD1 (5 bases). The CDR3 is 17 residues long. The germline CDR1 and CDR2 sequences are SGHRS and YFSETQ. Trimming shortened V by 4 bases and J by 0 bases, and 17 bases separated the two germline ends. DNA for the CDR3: TGCGCCAGCAGCCCTGGGGGACCTACCTACTCTGGAAACACCATATATTTT. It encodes CASSPGGPTYSGNTIYF.

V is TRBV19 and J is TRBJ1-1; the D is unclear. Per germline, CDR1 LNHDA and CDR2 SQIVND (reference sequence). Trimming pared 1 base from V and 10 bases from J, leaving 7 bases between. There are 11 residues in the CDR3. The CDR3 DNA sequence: TGTGCCAGTAGTATAGCAGATGGAGCTTTCTTT. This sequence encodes CASSIADGAFF.

CDR3 DNA sequence: TGTGCCAGCAGCCAGCACAGGGGGTACGAGCAGTACTTC. It specifies CASSQHRGYEQYF. The rearrangement uses TRBV7-3 and TRBJ2-7, with 8 positions matching TRBD1. V shed 5 bases, J shed 4 bases, and the junction held 4 bases outside the gene matches. CDR1 SGHTA and CDR2 FQGTGA come from the germline V gene. CDR3 size: 13 residues.